This entry concerns a single T cell receptor (beta chain). The antigen is unknown. TCRdb's table, derived via immunoSEQ multiplex PCR, lists solely in-frame clones and lacks some. The table shows 50,000 to 70,000 clones, with over 90% occurring only once. The record originates from a study of OX40 agonist ivuxolimab in advanced cancers. Findings and caveats of the study: More expanded clones were found, on average, in CD8+ than in CD4+ T cells. Researchers did not establish what antigens the expanded peripheral T cells target.

The CDR3 totals 15 residues. V lost 5 bases to trimming and J lost 3 bases; unmatched junction nucleotides: 10. Germline V gene lookup returns CDR1 MDHEN and CDR2 SYDVKM. The sample was CD4+ or CD8+ T cells sorted from blood, taken in a trial of the OX40 agonist ivuxolimab. The rearrangement joins TRBV28 to TRBJ2-7; 7 bases are shared with TRBD1. The source is an adult with an advanced solid tumor such as melanoma, head and neck, liver or kidney cancer. DNA for the CDR3: TGTGCCAGCAGTCTCCGGGTACAGGGGAACTACGAGCAGTACTTC. Its protein product is CASSLRVQGNYEQYF.